The 28 T cell receptor beta chains presented below share a single source sample, sequenced in a study of cytomegalovirus exposure and HLA in healthy donors. TCRdb keeps only in-frame clones here, not all; method: immunoSEQ multiplex PCR. This sample has about 130,000 clones, with roughly 89% found just once. Sequenced sample: PBMCs. The receptors stem from a woman younger than 35 in good health and CMV-seronegative.

The chain is built from TRBV5-5 and TRBJ1-3; 10 bases align to TRBD1. Trimming removed 2 bases from V and 1 base from J; junction bases left unmatched: 3. The V gene's germline CDR1 is SGHKS and CDR2 YYEKEE (reference sequence). The CDR3 contains 16 residues. CDR3 amino acids: CASSFGQGDSGNTIYF. As DNA, the CDR3 is TGTGCCAGCAGCTTTGGACAGGGGGATTCTGGAAACACCATATATTTT.

J is TRBJ2-2 and V is TRBV5-1; tentative D call: TRBD2 (6 bases). The CDR3 runs to 15 residues. From germline, CDR1 is SGHRS and CDR2 YFSETQ. Trimming shortened V by 4 bases and J by 1 base, and 11 bases separated the two germline ends. CDR3 nucleotide sequence: TGCGCCAGCAGCGCGGGGACTTTGAACACCGGGGAGCTGTTTTTT. It encodes CASSAGTLNTGELFF.

This chain links TRBV27 with TRBJ2-7; maybe TRBD1 (6 bases). V was pared by 2 bases and J by 5 bases, with 13 bases between. Germline V lookup: CDR1 MNHEY, CDR2 SMNVEV (reference sequence). The CDR3 extends over 14 amino acids. The CDR3 is CASSLVAGVDEQYF. The CDR3 region has the DNA TGTGCCAGCAGTTTAGTGGCAGGGGTCGACGAGCAGTACTTC.

The V call is TRBV19, the J call TRBJ2-7; 8 bases are a match to TRBD2. The CDR3 runs 15 residues. CDR1 and CDR2 (germline): LNHDA, SQIVND (reference sequence). J was trimmed by 2 bases and V by 4 bases; bases with no gene match: 7. The CDR3 coding sequence is TGTGCCAGTAGTACCCGGACTAGCTCCGCCTACGAGCAGTACTTC. This gives the protein CASSTRTSSAYEQYF.

The V call is TRBV6-6, the J call TRBJ1-5; D is possibly TRBD1 (6 bases). This CDR3 is 13 amino acids long. Germline CDR1 and CDR2: MNHNY and SVGAGI (reference sequence). V was pared by 7 bases and J by 3 bases, with 10 bases between. The CDR3 coding sequence is TGTGCCAGCATATCAGGGGTCAATCAGCCCCAGCATTTT. Protein: CASISGVNQPQHF.

The chain links TRBV27 to TRBJ1-2; no clear D. Trimming left V 4 bases short and J 3 bases short, with 15 bases between. CDR3 length equals 15 residues. Germline assignment: CDR1 MNHEY and CDR2 SMNVEV (reference sequence). The CDR3 bases are TGTGCCAGCAGTTCATGGGGAGTTGAGGACTATGGCTACACCTTC. Residues: CASSSWGVEDYGYTF.

V and J are TRBV4-1 and TRBJ1-1, with 9 bases matching TRBD1. Trimming cost V 5 bases and J 10 bases; bases outside gene matches: 17. The CDR3 runs to 16 residues. Germline CDR1 is MGHRA and CDR2 is YSYEKL. The CDR3 is CASSESSGQGGLGAFF. CDR3 coding DNA: TGCGCCAGCAGCGAGAGCTCGGGACAGGGCGGGTTAGGAGCTTTCTTT.

This rearrangement joins TRBV11-2 to TRBJ2-7; D is ambiguous. The CDR3 consists of 12 residues. Trimming removed 6 bases at V and 2 bases at J, with 8 bases between. Germline lookup yields CDR1 SGHAT and CDR2 FQNNGV. The DNA of the CDR3 is TGTGCCAGCAGTATGGGCCCCTACGAGCAGTACTTC. This sequence encodes CASSMGPYEQYF.

This clone occurred once. The CDR3 spells CASRKLAGGYNEQFF. For the CDR3, the DNA is TGTGCCAGCAGAAAACTAGCGGGAGGATACAATGAGCAGTTCTTC. The rearrangement joins TRBV6-1 to TRBJ2-1; TRBD2 matches at 12 bases. The CDR3 contains 15 residues. J gave up 4 bases and V 6 bases, and 4 bases lay outside the gene matches. Germline assignment: CDR1 MNHNS and CDR2 SASEGT.

J is TRBJ2-1 and V is TRBV11-3; 14 nucleotides line up with TRBD2. V shed 5 bases and J 6 bases; nucleotides not matched to a gene: 6. Germline CDR1 SGHNT, CDR2 YENEEA. The CDR3 totals 16 residues. This CDR3 reads CASSAGTSGSTNEQFF. The CDR3 bases are TGTGCCAGCAGCGCAGGGACTAGCGGGAGCACCAATGAGCAGTTCTTC.

The V gene is TRBV30, the J gene TRBJ2-7, with 9 bases matching TRBD1. The CDR3 sequence is 15 residues long. Germline loops: CDR1 GTSNPN, CDR2 SVGIG (reference sequence). The junction had 9 bases not matched to a gene; V was cut back by 4 bases and J by 2 bases. DNA of the CDR3: TGTGCCTGGAATCGCCGGGACAGGGAAACCTACGAGCAGTACTTC. Translating gives CAWNRRDRETYEQYF.

The chain employs TRBV5-6 and TRBJ1-2; tentative D call: TRBD1 (5 bases). This CDR3 has 14 residues. The V and J ends lost 0 bases and 5 bases respectively, with 11 bases between them. Germline V CDR1 and CDR2: SGHDT, YYEEEE. This chain's CDR3 is CASSLGQGSYGYTF. The CDR3 nucleotides read TGTGCCAGCAGCTTGGGTCAGGGCTCTTATGGCTACACCTTC.

The V call is TRBV5-1, the J call TRBJ2-5, with 13 positions matching TRBD2. CDR3 length: 17 amino acids. Trimming at V came to 4 bases and at J to 3 bases, leaving 9 bases not matched to a gene. From germline, CDR1 is SGHRS and CDR2 YFSETQ. The CDR3 loop is CASSLAPGLAGKETQYF. CDR3 bases: TGCGCCAGCAGCCTTGCACCGGGACTAGCGGGGAAAGAGACCCAGTACTTC.

The CDR3 loop reads CAISWDSATKQFF. In DNA form, the CDR3 reads TGTGCCATCAGCTGGGACAGCGCTACAAAGCAGTTCTTC. J is TRBJ2-1 and V is TRBV10-3; 7 nucleotides agree with TRBD1. Germline V gene lookup returns CDR1 ENHRY and CDR2 SYGVKD. There are 13 residues in the CDR3. J gave up 11 bases and V 6 bases, and 10 bases lay outside the gene matches.

There are a few counts of this clone. CDR3 DNA sequence: TGTGCCACCACGCCGACTAGCGGGAGTTTGGATACGCAGTATTTT. It encodes CATTPTSGSLDTQYF. The rearrangement links TRBV6-4 to TRBJ2-3; 12 positions agree with TRBD2. Germline V lookup: CDR1 MRHNA, CDR2 SNTAGT. This CDR3 spans 15 amino acids. After removal of 10 bases from V and 6 bases from J, the junction contained 11 bases not matched to a gene.

This chain uses TRBV19 with TRBJ1-1; 8 bases fit TRBD1. The junction had 6 bases not matched to a gene; V was cut back by 5 bases and J by 4 bases. In germline, CDR1 is LNHDA, CDR2 SQIVND (reference sequence). The CDR3 totals 14 residues. This CDR3 reads CASSEGTGSTEAFF. The DNA for the CDR3 is TGTGCCAGTAGTGAGGGGACAGGAAGCACTGAAGCTTTCTTT.

This chain joins TRBV6-6 and TRBJ1-1; D may be TRBD1 (5 bases). The germline V gene has CDR1 MNHNY and CDR2 SVGAGI (reference sequence). The CDR3 consists of 14 residues. With 2 bases removed from V and 3 bases from J, the gap between germline ends came to 10 bases. The CDR3 protein is CASSYQGTDTEAFF. The CDR3 nucleotides read TGTGCCAGCAGTTACCAGGGAACGGACACTGAAGCTTTCTTT.

V and J are TRBV6-5 and TRBJ2-7, with TRBD1 matching over 7 bases. This CDR3 is 12 amino acids long. Germline CDR1 is MNHEY and CDR2 is SVGAGI. Germline trimming cut 8 bases from V and 0 bases from J; bases unmatched to any gene: 1. CDR3 DNA: TGTGCCAGCGGGGACAGCTCCTACGAGCAGTACTTC. The encoded protein is CASGDSSYEQYF.

The V and J genes are TRBV5-1 and TRBJ2-1; 9 bases agree with TRBD2. The CDR3 spans 15 residues. CDR1 and CDR2 from the germline V gene are SGHRS and YFSETQ. Losses at the gene ends were 3 bases for V and 5 bases for J; bases not matched to a gene: 6. CDR3 in DNA: TGCGCCAGCAGCTGGCTAGCGGGGACAAACAATGAGCAGTTCTTC. Translating gives CASSWLAGTNNEQFF.

V usage is TRBV5-1 and J usage is TRBJ2-5; D is possibly TRBD1 (6 bases). The germline gives CDR1 SGHRS, CDR2 YFSETQ. V lost 2 bases and J 2 bases, leaving 10 bases between the germline ends. The CDR3 totals 14 residues. The CDR3 spells CASSLDRYQETQYF. CDR3 nucleotide sequence: TGCGCCAGCAGCTTAGACAGGTATCAAGAGACCCAGTACTTC.

V and J are TRBV28 and TRBJ1-2; TRBD1 agrees at 9 bases. V dropped 4 bases and J dropped 7; count of bases not matched to a gene: 10. The germline V gene has CDR1 MDHEN and CDR2 SYDVKM. The CDR3 spans 15 residues. The CDR3, as DNA: TGTGCCAGCAGTTCCGAGGGACAGGGAAGGAGTGGCTACACCTTC. Protein product: CASSSEGQGRSGYTF.

The chain recombines TRBV5-1 with TRBJ2-5, with D possibly being TRBD1 (6 bases). CDR1 is SGHRS and CDR2 is YFSETQ in the germline V gene. The CDR3 is 14 residues long. The ends were cut back, 4 bases at V and 2 bases at J, with 12 bases in the middle. The CDR3 DNA is TGCGCCAGCAGCCGTGACAGGCCACAAGAGACCCAGTACTTC. It translates to CASSRDRPQETQYF.

This rearrangement joins TRBV6-5 to TRBJ1-1, with 8 bases matching TRBD1. Germline V gene lookup returns CDR1 MNHEY and CDR2 SVGAGI. The ends lost 5 bases at V and 10 bases at J; junction bases unmatched: 9. The CDR3 is 13 residues long. The chain's CDR3 is CASSPRGDRPAFF. CDR3 coding DNA: TGTGCCAGCAGTCCCCGAGGGGACAGGCCAGCTTTCTTT.

The rearrangement links TRBV11-3 to TRBJ1-1; 9 nucleotides line up with TRBD1. Germline V gene data show CDR1 as SGHNT and CDR2 as YENEEA. The length of the CDR3 is 16 residues. Trimming took 5 bases from V and 3 from J; bases not matched to a gene: 10. The CDR3 spells CASSARGQGQYTEAFF. The CDR3 DNA sequence: TGTGCCAGCAGCGCCCGGGGACAGGGCCAATACACTGAAGCTTTCTTT.

Here the CDR3 DNA reads TGTGCCAGCAGCGACAGGGGGTTAGGAGAGACCCAGTACTTC. This gives the protein CASSDRGLGETQYF. The chain uses TRBV28 and TRBJ2-5, with 9 bases matching TRBD1. CDR3 length equals 14 residues. CDR1 is MDHEN and CDR2 is SYDVKM in the germline V gene. J gave up 4 bases and V 6 bases, and 6 bases lay outside the gene matches.

The chain carries TRBV4-1 and TRBJ2-7, with 7 bases aligning to TRBD1. CDR3 length: 17 amino acids. V dropped 0 bases and J dropped 0; count of bases not matched to a gene: 8. CDR1 and CDR2 from the germline V gene are MGHRA and YSYEKL. CDR3 in amino acids: CASSQDLGTEFSYEQYF. CDR3 nucleotide sequence: TGCGCCAGCAGCCAAGATCTTGGGACAGAATTCTCCTACGAGCAGTACTTC.

CDR3 coding DNA: TGCGCCAGCAGCCAAGTCAACAGGGTCAATGAGCAGTTCTTC. Translating gives CASSQVNRVNEQFF. The gene calls are TRBV4-1 and TRBJ2-1; D might be TRBD1 (6 bases). Germline V lookup: CDR1 MGHRA, CDR2 YSYEKL. The CDR3 has 14 amino acids. Trimming removed 1 base at V and 6 bases at J, with 10 bases between.

This clone was counted a single time. The V and J genes are TRBV7-9 and TRBJ2-7, with D perhaps matching TRBD2 (6 bases). V was pared by 8 bases and J by 0 bases, with 14 bases between. CDR1 is SEHNR, CDR2 FQNEAQ, per germline (reference sequence). The CDR3 runs to 14 residues. The CDR3 loop is CASGKRASSYEQYF. CDR3 DNA: TGTGCCAGCGGAAAGCGGGCAAGCTCCTACGAGCAGTACTTC.